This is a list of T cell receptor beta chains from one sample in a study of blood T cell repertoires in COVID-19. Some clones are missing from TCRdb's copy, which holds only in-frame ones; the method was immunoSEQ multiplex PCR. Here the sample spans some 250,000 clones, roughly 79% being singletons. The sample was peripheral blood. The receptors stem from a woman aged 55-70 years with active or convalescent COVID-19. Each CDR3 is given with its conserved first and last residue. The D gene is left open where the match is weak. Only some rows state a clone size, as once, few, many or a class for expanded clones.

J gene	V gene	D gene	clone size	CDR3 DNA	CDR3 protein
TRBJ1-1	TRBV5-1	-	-	TGCGCCAGCAGCCCTGACAACAGGAACACTGAAGCTTTCTTT	CASSPDNRNTEAFF
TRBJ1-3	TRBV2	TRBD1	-	TGTGCCAGCAGGCGACAGGGGGCTGGAAACACCATATATTTT	CASRRQGAGNTIYF
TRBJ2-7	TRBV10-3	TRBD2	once	TGTGCCATCACCTCCGGGACTAGCGGGATTTTCGAGCAGTACTTC	CAITSGTSGIFEQYF
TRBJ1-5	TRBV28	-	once	TGTGCCACCTTTCCGGGGATCAGCAATCAGCCCCAGCATTTT	CATFPGISNQPQHF
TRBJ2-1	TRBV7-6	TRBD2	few	TGTGCCAGCACCCCGGGACTAGCGGGGGATGAGCAGTTCTTC	CASTPGLAGDEQFF
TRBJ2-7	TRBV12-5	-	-	TGTGCTAGTGGTTTGTATCTAGGGATCGGGGATAACGAGCAGTACTTC	CASGLYLGIGDNEQYF
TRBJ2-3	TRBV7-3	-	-	TGTGCCAGCAGCCCAGGGGGCACAGATACGCAGTATTTT	CASSPGGTDTQYF
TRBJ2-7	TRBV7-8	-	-	TGTGCCAGCAGCGCCCAGACAGGCCCCTACGAGCAGTACTTC	CASSAQTGPYEQYF
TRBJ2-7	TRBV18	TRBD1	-	TGTGCCAGCTCACCTCCCGGGACAGGGACCCCCTACGAGCAGTACTTC	CASSPPGTGTPYEQYF
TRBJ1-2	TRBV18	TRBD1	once	TGTGCCAGCTCCGGAAACGGACAGGGGAGGGGAGGAATTGGCTACACCTTC	CASSGNGQGRGGIGYTF
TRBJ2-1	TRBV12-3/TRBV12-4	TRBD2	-	TGTGCCAGCAGTTGGACTAGCGGGCGGGAGCAGTTCTTC	CASSWTSGREQFF
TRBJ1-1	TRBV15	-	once	TGTGCCACCTCAAACAGGGACCACACTGAAGCTTTCTTT	CATSNRDHTEAFF
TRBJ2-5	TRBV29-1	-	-	TGCAGCGTTGGCCGGGGTAAAGAGACCCAGTACTTC	CSVGRGKETQYF
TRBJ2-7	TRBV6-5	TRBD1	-	TGTGCCAGCAGTCGGGACAGGGAAGGGGAGCAGTACTTC	CASSRDREGEQYF
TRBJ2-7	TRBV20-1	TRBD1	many	TGCAGTGCTAGTGGCGGGACAGGGCTTACTTTTTCCTACGAGCAGTACTTC	CSASGGTGLTFSYEQYF
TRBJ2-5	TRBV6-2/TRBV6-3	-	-	TGTGCCAGCAGTTCACTTCTGGAGTACCAAGAGACCCAGTACTTC	CASSSLLEYQETQYF
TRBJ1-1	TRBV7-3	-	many	TGTGCCAGCAGCTTTTCCGCGGGGCAAGAAGCTTTCTTT	CASSFSAGQEAFF
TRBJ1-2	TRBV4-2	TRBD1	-	TGTGCCAGCAGCCAAGAAGGGACAGGATCGGCCTATGGCTACACCTTC	CASSQEGTGSAYGYTF
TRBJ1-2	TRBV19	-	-	TGTGCCAGTATTAAAAGGGCGGGACTGTTTTATGGCTACACCTTC	CASIKRAGLFYGYTF
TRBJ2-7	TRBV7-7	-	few	TGTGCCAGCAGCTTAGGTCGGCAGGGACAACAGTACTTC	CASSLGRQGQQYF
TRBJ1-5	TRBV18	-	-	TGTGCCAGCTCAGAAGACAGGTGGAGTCAGCCCCAGCATTTT	CASSEDRWSQPQHF
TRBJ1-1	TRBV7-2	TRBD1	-	TGTGCCAGCAGCTTAGACAGGGGGCAGTCTGAAGCTTTCTTT	CASSLDRGQSEAFF
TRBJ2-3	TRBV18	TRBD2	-	TGTGCCAGCTCACCTAGCGGGGTCTCAGATACGCAGTATTTT	CASSPSGVSDTQYF
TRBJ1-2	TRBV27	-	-	TGTGCCAGCAGTTACTCCCAGCAGGGCTATGGCTACACCTTC	CASSYSQQGYGYTF
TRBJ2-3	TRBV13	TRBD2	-	TGTGCCAGCAGCTTAGGCGGGGGGGTCGCAGATACGCAGTATTTT	CASSLGGGVADTQYF
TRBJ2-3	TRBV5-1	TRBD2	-	TGCGCCAGCAGTCGGGGGGGCGGCACTTTGGGCACAGATACGCAGTATTTT	CASSRGGGTLGTDTQYF
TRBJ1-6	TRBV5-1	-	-	TGCGCCAGCAGCTTGGTGATGCGCGGATCACCCCTCCACTTT	CASSLVMRGSPLHF
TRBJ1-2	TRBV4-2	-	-	TGTGCCAGCAGCCAAGATCGACAGGAACGCTATGGCTACACCTTC	CASSQDRQERYGYTF
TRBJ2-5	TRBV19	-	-	TGTGCCAGTAGTATTCCGAGGGAGCAAGAGACCCAGTACTTC	CASSIPREQETQYF
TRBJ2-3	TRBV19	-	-	TGTGCCAGTAGTATAGCTAGAGGCACAGATACGCAGTATTTT	CASSIARGTDTQYF
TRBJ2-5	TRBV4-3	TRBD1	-	TGCGCCAGCAGCCAAGATTTAGGGCAGGGGGTTGAGACCCAGTACTTC	CASSQDLGQGVETQYF
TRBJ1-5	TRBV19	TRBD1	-	TGTGCCAGTAGTTACAGGGGAGACGGCAATCAGCCCCAGCATTTT	CASSYRGDGNQPQHF
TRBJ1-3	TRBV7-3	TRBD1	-	TGTGCCAGCAGCTTAACCGCGACAGGGGCTGGAAACACCATATATTTT	CASSLTATGAGNTIYF
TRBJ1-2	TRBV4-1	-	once	TGCGCCAGCAGCCAAGATAGGCCCGGGGAGGGTGGCTACACCTTC	CASSQDRPGEGGYTF
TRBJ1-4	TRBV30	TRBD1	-	TGTGCCTGGAGCGCCCGGACAGGAGGAAATGAAAAACTGTTTTTT	CAWSARTGGNEKLFF
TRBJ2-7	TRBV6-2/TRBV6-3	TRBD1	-	TGTGCCAGCAGTTACCTTTACAGGGGCCGGGACTACGAGCAGTACTTC	CASSYLYRGRDYEQYF
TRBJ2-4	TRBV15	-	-	TGTGCCACCAGCAGAGATCGGGGGACGGGTAACATTCAGTACTTC	CATSRDRGTGNIQYF
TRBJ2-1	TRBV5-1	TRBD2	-	TGCGCCAGCAGCCCTGGTCCAGCGGGGTACAATGAGCAGTTCTTC	CASSPGPAGYNEQFF
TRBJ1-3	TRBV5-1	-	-	TGCGCCAGCAGCTTGGGCGGGGGCCAAGGAAACACCATATATTTT	CASSLGGGQGNTIYF
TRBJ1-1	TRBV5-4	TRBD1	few	TGTGCCAGCAGCCGCACAGGGGACGCTGAAGCTTTCTTT	CASSRTGDAEAFF
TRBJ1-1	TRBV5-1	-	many	TGCGCCAGCAGCCCACAGGGCCTTCGGAGCATGAACACTGAAGCTTTCTTT	CASSPQGLRSMNTEAFF
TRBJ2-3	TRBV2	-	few	TGTGCCAGCAGTGTATGGGAGGCGCAGTATTTT	CASSVWEAQYF